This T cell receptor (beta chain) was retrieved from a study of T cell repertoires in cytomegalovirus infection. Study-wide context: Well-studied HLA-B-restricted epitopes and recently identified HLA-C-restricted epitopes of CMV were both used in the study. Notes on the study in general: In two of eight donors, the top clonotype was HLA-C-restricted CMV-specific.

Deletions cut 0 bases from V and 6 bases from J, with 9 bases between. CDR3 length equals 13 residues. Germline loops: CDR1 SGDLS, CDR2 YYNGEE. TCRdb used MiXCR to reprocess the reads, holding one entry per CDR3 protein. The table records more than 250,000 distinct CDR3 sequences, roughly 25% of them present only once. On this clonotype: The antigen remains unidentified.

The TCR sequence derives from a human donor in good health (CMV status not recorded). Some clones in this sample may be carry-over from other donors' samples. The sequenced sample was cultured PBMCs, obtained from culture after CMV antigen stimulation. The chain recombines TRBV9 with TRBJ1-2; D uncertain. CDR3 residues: CASSVAPRDGYTF. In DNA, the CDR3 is TGTGCCAGCAGCGTAGCCCCGAGGGATGGCTACACCTTC.